The 14 T cell receptor beta chains listed next were all sequenced from one sample in a study of T cells in Graves' hyperthyroidism and ophthalmopathy (dated by TCRdb to the late 2010s). Preparation of the library involved multiplex PCR. TCRdb records Illumina HiSeq 2000 as the sequencer. TCR beta CDR3 regions were amplified from RNA transcripts. A first-round RT-PCR of the TCR CDR3 used the HTBI primer set with the Qiagen OneStep RT-PCR kit. The public reads were reanalyzed by TCRdb: fastp trimming at Q25, MiXCR alignment, in-frame beta chains only. For every CDR3 protein sequence, its rows merge into one entry that carries the most common genes and DNA. The sample data list fewer than 600,000 distinct CDR3 sequences, and less than 15% of these were observed just once. Around 13% of the sample comes from the top ten. The specimen sequenced was blood. These receptor sequences come from a woman aged 40 to 50 with Graves' hyperthyroidism.

This clonotype was recorded only once. This sequence joins TRBV5-6 and TRBJ2-5; TRBD1 or TRBD2 may be the D gene (5 bases each). There are 16 residues in the CDR3. The V and J ends lost 2 bases and 2 bases respectively, with 16 bases between them. Germline CDR1 and CDR2: SGHDT and YYEEEE. CDR3 residues: CASSLLGRLKQETQYF. DNA for the CDR3: TGTGCCAGCAGCTTACTGGGACGATTGAAACAAGAGACCCAGTACTTC.

This clonotype was picked up many times. The chain links TRBV20-1 to TRBJ2-7, with TRBD2 as a possible D gene (6 bases). V was shortened by 6 bases and J by 2 bases, with 14 bases between the two germline ends. There are 13 residues in the CDR3. Germline CDR1 is DFQATT and CDR2 is SNEGSKA (reference sequence). CDR3 DNA sequence: TGCAGTGCCGGGGGAGCAAAGGCCTACGAGCAGTACTTC. Its translation: CSAGGAKAYEQYF.

This clonotype was seen many times. This chain joins TRBV6-6 and TRBJ2-7; 14 bases are a match to TRBD2. CDR1 and CDR2 (germline): MNHNY, SVGAGI (reference sequence). Unmatched junction bases numbered 3, after V lost 0 bases and J lost 5 bases. The length of the CDR3 is 16 residues. CDR3: CASSYSGTSGSDEQYF. The CDR3 bases are TGTGCCAGCAGTTACTCGGGGACTAGCGGGAGTGACGAGCAGTACTTC.

The CDR3 sequence: CASSPRVGETEAFF. The CDR3 nucleotides are TGTGCCAGCAGCCCCAGGGTAGGGGAGACTGAAGCTTTCTTT. The chain links TRBV27 to TRBJ1-1, with TRBD1 as a possible D gene (5 bases). The germline gives CDR1 MNHEY, CDR2 SMNVEV (reference sequence). The CDR3 sequence is 14 residues long. V dropped 6 bases and J dropped 5 bases, with 16 bases sitting between them.

In its sample, this clonotype was seen many times. V gene TRBV7-8 combines with J gene TRBJ1-1, with D uncertain. Trimming shortened V by 5 bases and J by 1 base, and 14 bases separated the two germline ends. The germline V gene encodes CDR1 SGHVS and CDR2 FQNEAQ. The CDR3 is 15 residues long. CDR3 sequence: CASSRFGTENTEAFF. The CDR3 DNA reads TGTGCCAGCAGCCGCTTCGGAACCGAGAACACTGAAGCTTTCTTT. Together with reference TRBV7-8 and TRBJ1-1, the CDR3 gives the full variable domain: GAGVSQSPRYKVAKRGQDVALRCDPISGHVSLFWYQQALGQGPEFLTYFQNEAQLDKSGLPSDRFFAERPEGSVSTLKIQRTQQEDSAVYLCASSRFGTENTEAFFGQGTRLTVV.

This clonotype was seen a few times. The CDR3 reads CASSPRLSATNEKLFF. For the CDR3, the DNA is TGTGCCAGCAGCCCCAGACTGTCCGCAACTAATGAAAAACTGTTTTTT. The chain is built from TRBV11-2 and TRBJ1-4; D is undetermined. The germline V gene encodes CDR1 SGHAT and CDR2 FQNNGV. Trimming shortened V by 5 bases and J by 0 bases, and 13 bases separated the two germline ends. This CDR3 has 16 residues.

This clonotype was picked up many times. This chain links TRBV12-3 or TRBV12-4 with TRBJ2-3; 7 positions agree with TRBD1. The CDR3 totals 15 residues. The trim removed 5 bases at V and 1 base at J, leaving 6 bases unmatched. The CDR3 DNA sequence: TGTGCCAGCAGTCCCCGACAGGGAGGCACAGATACGCAGTATTTT. It is translated as CASSPRQGGTDTQYF.

In its sample, this clonotype was seen many times. The chain links TRBV28 to TRBJ2-6; D unresolved. Germline-derived CDR1 and CDR2 are MDHEN and SYDVKM. The CDR3 consists of 14 residues. Trimming took 7 bases from V and 0 from J, leaving 7 bases between them. The CDR3, as DNA: TGTGCCAGCACCCACGGCTCTGGGGCCAACGTCCTGACTTTC. Residues: CASTHGSGANVLTF. Full variable domain (missing parts from reference TRBV28 and TRBJ2-6): DVKVTQSSRYLVKRTGEKVFLECVQDMDHENMFWYRQDPGLGLRLIYFSYDVKMKEKGDIPEGYSVSREKKERFSLILESASTNQTSMYLCASTHGSGANVLTFGAGSRLTVL.

This clonotype has more than one count but fewer than ten. The chain links TRBV9 to TRBJ2-5; D perhaps matches TRBD2 (5 bases). CDR3 length equals 15 residues. The germline gives CDR1 SGDLS, CDR2 YYNGEE. V lost 3 bases and J 5 bases, leaving 17 bases between the germline ends. This CDR3 is CASSGEDRSGETQYF. The CDR3 DNA follows: TGTGCCAGCAGCGGAGAGGACCGCTCGGGGGAGACCCAGTACTTC.

This clonotype was observed at least ten times. This chain joins TRBV7-2 and TRBJ2-7; no firm D call. The CDR3 contains 11 residues. Germline V lookup: CDR1 SGHTA, CDR2 FQGNSA. V lost 5 bases to trimming and J lost 4 bases, with 6 bases between them. The CDR3 region is CASSLFYEQYF. CDR3 DNA sequence: TGTGCCAGCAGCCTCTTTTACGAGCAGTACTTC. Using reference TRBV7-2 and TRBJ2-7 for the parts outside the CDR3, the full variable domain is GAGVSQSPSNKVTEKGKDVELRCDPISGHTALYWYRQSLGQGLEFLIYFQGNSAPDKSGLPSDRFSAERTGGSVSTLTIQRTQQEDSAVYLCASSLFYEQYFGPGTRLTVT.

This clonotype showed up many times. The chain uses TRBV28 and TRBJ2-3; D is undetermined. CDR1 and CDR2 (germline): MDHEN, SYDVKM. This CDR3 comprises 12 residues. The V end lost 6 bases, the J end lost 11 bases, and 15 bases lay between the germline ends. The CDR3 sequence is CASSYHQGGQYF. As DNA, the CDR3 is TGTGCCAGCAGCTACCATCAAGGTGGGCAGTATTTT.

This clonotype was seen a handful of times. V and J are TRBV30 and TRBJ1-5, with D possibly being TRBD1 (5 bases). Germline V lookup: CDR1 GTSNPN, CDR2 SVGIG (reference sequence). V dropped 2 bases and J dropped 3 bases, with 8 bases sitting between them. The CDR3 is made up of 13 amino acids. The CDR3 is CAWSWGDNQPQHF. CDR3 nucleotide sequence: TGTGCCTGGAGTTGGGGCGACAATCAGCCCCAGCATTTT.

This clonotype was detected a few times. The J gene is TRBJ2-3, the V gene TRBV6-1; TRBD1 agrees at 7 bases. Unmatched junction bases numbered 5, after V lost 4 bases and J lost 1 base. The germline V gene has CDR1 MNHNS and CDR2 SASEGT. The CDR3 length is 15 residues. DNA for the CDR3: TGTGCCAGCAGTGCGACAGGGTCGGGCACAGATACGCAGTATTTT. Its translation: CASSATGSGTDTQYF.

This clonotype was observed a handful of times. V usage is TRBV7-9 and J usage is TRBJ2-4; D perhaps matches TRBD1 (6 bases). V was pared by 5 bases and J by 7 bases, with 9 bases between. The CDR3 loop spans 12 amino acids. Germline V gives CDR1 SEHNR, CDR2 FQNEAQ (reference sequence). CDR3 amino acids: CASSAGVNIQYF. Here the CDR3 DNA reads TGTGCCAGCAGCGCAGGGGTGAACATTCAGTACTTC.